This T cell receptor beta chain is from a study of blood T cell repertoires in COVID-19 (dated by TCRdb to the early 2020s). Looking at the study overall: Samples covering the acute and convalescent phases of COVID-19 were provided by collaborators in the United States, Italy and Spain. Samples came from the ongoing ImmuneRACE study (first 160 participants) plus 1,254 subjects from 6 global collaborators. Nearly every sample came with metadata listing a de-identified subject ID, COVID-19 status, age in years and sex. The prospective study material was composed of cDNA or gDNA derived from T cells, B-cell-depleted T cells, or PBMCs. Where available, HLA class I and class II types were obtained from metadata supplied by the sample provider rather than from assay-based typing. The repertoires were released in a freely available public database meant as a resource for research on the immune response to SARS-CoV-2. Subjects who had been exposed to COVID-19, were actively infected with it, or had recovered from it provided the deeply sampled blood TCRbeta repertoires that made up the dataset. The research as a whole found: Clinical and demographic metadata were provided uncurated, with the amount varying by source and participant.

The collaborating institutions used their own protocols to collect whole blood in K2EDTA tubes. Collaborator samples were shipped for TCRbeta analysis as frozen whole blood, isolated PBMCs, or DNA extracted from either sample type. TCRbeta CDR3 regions were amplified from genomic DNA using the immunoSEQ Assay, a bias-controlled multiplex PCR. The original methods were these. The number of nucleated cells in each sample was estimated by amplification of reference gene primers within the assay. Sequence reads were collapsed and filtered to measure the absolute abundance of every unique TCRbeta CDR3 rearrangement. For each sample, productive Simpson clonality was calculated as the square root of Simpson's diversity index across productive rearrangements. TCRdb took this table from immuneACCESS and kept in-frame rearrangements with V and J called. Such tables lack part of the clones; where checked against another copy, unresolved V genes explain under half of the gap, and the rest is unexplained. That table gives V, J and clone size, and the DNA gave D and trimming. The sample table shows 90,000 or so clones, and 65% to 90% are seen once. The ten largest clonotypes hold 1.2% of the sample.

V and J are trimmed by 5 bases and 2 bases, and the gene matches miss 8 bases of the junction. From the germline V gene, CDR1 is SGHDT and CDR2 is YYEEEE. Spanning cysteine to phenylalanine, the CDR3 consists of 15 amino acids. The CDR3 DNA has 45 bases and is translated from base 1. Note on this clone: It has no known antigen specificity. No per-base quality is available; no much larger clone lies one base away.

The sequencing sample was made of peripheral blood. The sequence is built from TRBV5-6 and TRBJ2-7, with 9 central nucleotides matching TRBD2. The TCR originated in an elderly man with active or convalescent COVID-19. The nucleotides read TGTGCCAGCAGTTGGTGGGCGGGGGGGCCCTACGAGCAGTACTTC. The resulting protein is CASSWWAGGPYEQYF.